The 16 T cell receptor beta chains listed next were all sequenced from one sample in a study of blood T cell repertoires in COVID-19 (dated by TCRdb to 2020 to 2022). The library was generated by the immunoSEQ multiplex PCR assay. TCRdb stores this immuneACCESS table with in-frame sequences only. Part of the clones is absent; in the studies checked, under half of the shortfall reflects unresolved V genes, and no reason is known for the rest. This sample comprises approximately 89,000 clones, 90% to 95% of them detected only once. The top ten constitute approximately 4.2% of the sample. Sequencing used peripheral blood. Receptors were obtained from a human donor with active COVID-19. The donor label of this sample is uncertain.

V gene TRBV28 combines with J gene TRBJ2-7; 9 bases match TRBD1. CDR3 length equals 14 residues. Looked up from germline, CDR1 is MDHEN and CDR2 is SYDVKM. V was pared by 10 bases and J by 2 bases, with 9 bases of the junction left unmatched. CDR3 in amino acids: CATNLRTGAYEQYF. CDR3 DNA: TGTGCCACAAACCTACGGACAGGGGCCTACGAGCAGTACTTC.

This clone appeared once. The chain is built from TRBV3-1 (or the pseudogene TRBV3-2) and TRBJ1-1; D is possibly TRBD1 (5 bases). Germline V gene lookup returns CDR1 LGHDT and CDR2 YNNKEL (reference sequence). V was cut by 4 bases and J by 5 bases, with 17 bases left in between. This CDR3 contains 15 residues. For the CDR3, the DNA is TGTGCCAGCAGCCCGTATTTACAGGTCCAGACTGAAGCTTTCTTT. Its protein product is CASSPYLQVQTEAFF.

This chain joins TRBV18 and TRBJ2-7; 10 bases line up with TRBD2. The CDR3 totals 15 residues. V was pared by 5 bases and J by 2 bases, with 6 bases of the junction left unmatched. CDR1 and CDR2 (germline): KGHSH, LQKENI. The CDR3: CASSAQSGGAYEQYF. As DNA, the CDR3 is TGTGCCAGCTCAGCCCAGAGCGGGGGGGCCTACGAGCAGTACTTC.

Here the CDR3 DNA reads TGTGCCAGCAGCCAAAGGAGTGGGGGCTACACCTTC. Residues: CASSQRSGGYTF. This chain uses TRBV3-1 (or the pseudogene TRBV3-2) with TRBJ1-2; no clear D. CDR3 size: 12 residues. Germline V gene sequence: CDR1 LGHDT, CDR2 YNNKEL (reference sequence). V was shortened by 2 bases and J by 8 bases, with 9 bases between the two germline ends.

The V and J genes are TRBV19 and TRBJ1-1; D possibly corresponds to TRBD1 (5 bases). V was cut by 8 bases and J by 0 bases, with 10 bases left in between. Germline V gene lookup returns CDR1 LNHDA and CDR2 SQIVND (reference sequence). This CDR3 has 13 amino acids. The CDR3 bases are TGTGCCAGTCACGGGGGAATGAACACTGAAGCTTTCTTT. Its translation: CASHGGMNTEAFF.

The chain carries TRBV7-9 and TRBJ1-3, with 10 bases identical to TRBD1. The CDR3 loop spans 18 amino acids. Germline assignment: CDR1 SEHNR and CDR2 FQNEAQ (reference sequence). The J segment lost 1 base and the V segment lost 2 bases, leaving 8 bases of the junction unmatched. CDR3 nucleotides: TGTGCCAGCAGCTTATTTGGGACAGGGGTAAAATCTGGAAACACCATATATTTT. This translates into CASSLFGTGVKSGNTIYF.

The chain links TRBV5-6 to TRBJ1-4; D gene unclear. CDR3 length: 14 residues. Looked up from germline, CDR1 is SGHDT and CDR2 is YYEEEE. Trimming stripped 2 bases from V and 5 bases from J, with 10 bases between. The CDR3 sequence: CASSFTRNNEKLFF. For the CDR3, the DNA is TGTGCCAGCAGCTTCACCAGAAACAATGAAAAACTGTTTTTT.

V gene TRBV4-3 combines with J gene TRBJ2-1, with TRBD2 identical over 11 bases. The CDR3 length is 16 residues. Germline assignment: CDR1 LGHNA and CDR2 YSLEER. J was trimmed by 2 bases and V by 0 bases; bases with no gene match: 0. The CDR3, as DNA: TGCGCCAGCAGCCAAGAGGGACTAGCGGCCTACAATGAGCAGTTCTTC. Encoded protein: CASSQEGLAAYNEQFF.

This clone was seen a handful of times. This chain joins TRBV27 and TRBJ2-7, with TRBD2 identical over 12 bases. Germline values: CDR1 MNHEY, CDR2 SMNVEV (reference sequence). CDR3 length: 16 residues. The ends lost 1 base at V and 1 base at J; junction bases unmatched: 2. In DNA form, the CDR3 reads TGTGCCAGCAGTTTATACGGACTAGCGGGATCCTACGAGCAGTACTTC. This encodes CASSLYGLAGSYEQYF.

The DNA of the CDR3 is TGCACCAGCAGCCAAGATACTGGAGTAGCGGGAGGTTGGGGCTCCTACAATGAGCAGTTCTTC. As protein: CTSSQDTGVAGGWGSYNEQFF. The V gene is TRBV1, the J gene TRBJ2-1; TRBD2, the table's D call, lacks a check against the DNA. TRBV1 counts as a pseudogene. There are 21 residues in the CDR3.

The V call is TRBV7-8, the J call TRBJ1-4; a weak D match, TRBD1 (6 bases). From germline, CDR1 is SGHVS and CDR2 FQNEAQ. V shed 3 bases and J shed 1 base, with 12 bases lying between them. CDR3 length equals 16 residues. The CDR3 here is CASSFRRGGTNEKLFF. The CDR3 DNA is TGTGCCAGCAGCTTCCGGAGGGGGGGAACTAATGAAAAACTGTTTTTT.

V gene TRBV15 combines with J gene TRBJ1-4; 8 bases line up with TRBD1. V dropped 0 bases and J dropped 4; count of bases not matched to a gene: 16. There are 20 residues in the CDR3. Germline CDR1 and CDR2: LNHNV and YYDKDF (reference sequence). CDR3 coding DNA: TGTGCCACCAGCAGAGATCCCCCAGGGGGCCGCATAGTGCGTAATGAAAAACTGTTTTTT. It yields the protein CATSRDPPGGRIVRNEKLFF.

As DNA, the CDR3 is TGTGCCAGCAGTTTGAAGACTCGCTATGGCTACACCTTC. The encoded protein is CASSLKTRYGYTF. The chain combines TRBV12-3 or TRBV12-4 with TRBJ1-2; no firm D call. Trimming removed 3 bases at V and 4 bases at J, with 9 bases between. This CDR3 region has 13 residues.

This clone was found once. This chain uses TRBV28 with TRBJ2-7, with D possibly matching TRBD1 (8 bases). In germline, CDR1 is MDHEN, CDR2 SYDVKM. The CDR3 runs 14 residues. Between the trimmed V and J ends, which lost 6 bases and 4 bases, there was a span of 16 bases. CDR3 coding DNA: TGTGCCAGCAGCTACAGGGGGGGACCTTACGAGCAGTACTTC. It encodes CASSYRGGPYEQYF.

The CDR3 loop reads CASSPMGTGPSKGGYTF. The CDR3 coding sequence is TGTGCCAGCAGCCCCATGGGGACAGGGCCTTCCAAGGGTGGCTACACCTTC. The chain carries TRBV5-4 and TRBJ1-2; 9 bases align to TRBD1. From germline, CDR1 is SGHNT and CDR2 YYREEE (reference sequence). This CDR3 region has 17 residues. The V gene end was trimmed by 4 bases and the J gene end by 7 bases; junction bases not matched to a gene: 17. Filled out from reference TRBV5-4 and TRBJ1-2, the complete variable domain reads ETGVTQSPTHLIKTRGQQVTLRCSSQSGHNTVSWYQQALGQGPQFIFQYYREEENGRGNFPPRFSGLQFPNYSSELNVNALELDDSALYLCASSPMGTGPSKGGYTFGSGTRLTVV.

The gene calls are TRBV7-2 and TRBJ2-2, with a tentative D call TRBD1 (6 bases). V was trimmed by 5 bases and J by 6 bases, leaving 13 bases between them. The germline CDR1 and CDR2 sequences are SGHTA and FQGNSA. The CDR3 has 14 amino acids. This CDR3 reads CASSVFRGPGELFF. The CDR3 bases are TGTGCCAGCAGCGTTTTCAGGGGCCCCGGGGAGCTGTTTTTT.